This T cell receptor (beta chain) was retrieved from a study of Ad26.COV2.S vaccination and SARS-CoV-2 variants. Study observations and caveats: Non-spike TCR breadth did not differ much between vaccine and placebo recipients.

Comments on this clone: Antigen: not known.

Only in-frame clones appear in the TCRdb table, and some are missing; sequencing was by immunoSEQ multiplex PCR. The sample has about 380,000 clones, roughly 85% seen once; the top ten hold 7.4%. Treatment: roughly 19 received Ad26.COV2.S at low or high dose, single or two shots; 5 received placebo; per-sample allocation not given. Vaccine and placebo recipients were sampled on day 63 after the first injection. The clonotype originates from a person between 18 and 65 years old who received the Ad26.COV2.S COVID-19 vaccine or a placebo. The material sequenced was peripheral blood, taken in a trial of Ad26.COV2.S vaccine versus placebo.

The CDR3 coding sequence is TGTGCCACCAGCAGAGTCATCATGGGGCAGCCCCAGCATTTT. Protein product: CATSRVIMGQPQHF. The rearrangement links TRBV15 to TRBJ1-5; unclear D gene. The CDR3 extends over 14 amino acids. Germline V gene sequence: CDR1 LNHNV, CDR2 YYDKDF (reference sequence). V lost 1 base and J 7 bases, leaving 11 bases between the germline ends.